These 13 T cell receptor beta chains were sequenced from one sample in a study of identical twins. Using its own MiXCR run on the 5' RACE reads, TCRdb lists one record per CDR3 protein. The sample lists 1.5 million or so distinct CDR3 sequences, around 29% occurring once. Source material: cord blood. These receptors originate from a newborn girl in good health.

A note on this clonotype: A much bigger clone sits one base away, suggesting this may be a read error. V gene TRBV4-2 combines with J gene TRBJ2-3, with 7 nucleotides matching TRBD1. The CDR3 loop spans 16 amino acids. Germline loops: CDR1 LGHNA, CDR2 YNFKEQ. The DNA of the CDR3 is TGTGCCGGCAGCCAAGATGAGGGGGCAGGATTAGATACGCAGTATTTT. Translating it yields CAGSQDEGAGLDTQYF.

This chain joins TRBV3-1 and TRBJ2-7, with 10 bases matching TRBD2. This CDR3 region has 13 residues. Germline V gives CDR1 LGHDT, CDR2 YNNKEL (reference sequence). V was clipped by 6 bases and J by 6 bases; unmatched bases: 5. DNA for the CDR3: TGTGCCAGCAGGAAGCGGGGGGGCTCCGAGCAGTACTTC. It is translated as CASRKRGGSEQYF.

CDR3 DNA sequence: TGTGCCAGCTCAATAAAAAGGGACACTGAAGCTTTCTTT. Encoded protein: CASSIKRDTEAFF. V gene TRBV18 combines with J gene TRBJ1-1; D gene unclear. The germline V and J ends were trimmed by 5 bases and 3 bases, with 10 bases remaining between them. This CDR3 is 13 amino acids long. CDR1 is KGHSH and CDR2 is LQKENI in the germline V gene.

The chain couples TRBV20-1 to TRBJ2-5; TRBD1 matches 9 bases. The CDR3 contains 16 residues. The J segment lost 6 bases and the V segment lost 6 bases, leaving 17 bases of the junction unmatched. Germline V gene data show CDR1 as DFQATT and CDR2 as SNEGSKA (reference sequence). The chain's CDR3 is CSATPNGQGIGKTQYF. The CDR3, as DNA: TGCAGTGCGACACCCAATGGACAGGGGATAGGAAAGACCCAGTACTTC.

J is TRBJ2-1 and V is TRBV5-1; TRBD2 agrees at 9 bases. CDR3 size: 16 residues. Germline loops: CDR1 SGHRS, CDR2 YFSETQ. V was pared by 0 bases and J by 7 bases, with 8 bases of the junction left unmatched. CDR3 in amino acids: CASSLVPAGGRNEQFF. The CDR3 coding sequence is TGCGCCAGCAGCTTGGTTCCAGCGGGAGGCCGAAATGAGCAGTTCTTC.

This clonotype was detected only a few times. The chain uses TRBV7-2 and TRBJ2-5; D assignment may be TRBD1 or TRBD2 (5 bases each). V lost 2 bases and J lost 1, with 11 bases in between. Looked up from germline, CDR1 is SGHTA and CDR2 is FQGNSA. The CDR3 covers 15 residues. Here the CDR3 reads CASSLMGPIQETQYF. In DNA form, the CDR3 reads TGTGCCAGCAGCTTAATGGGACCCATCCAAGAGACCCAGTACTTC.

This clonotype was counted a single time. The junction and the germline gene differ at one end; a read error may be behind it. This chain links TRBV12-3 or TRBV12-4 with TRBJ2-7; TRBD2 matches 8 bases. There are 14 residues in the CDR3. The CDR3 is CACRTSGTSYEQYF. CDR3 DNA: TGTGCCTGCAGGACCTCCGGGACTAGCTACGAGCAGTACTTC.

The CDR3 spells CASSQDGEGETQYF. Written as DNA, the CDR3 is TGTGCCAGCAGCCAAGACGGCGAGGGGGAGACCCAGTACTTC. This chain links TRBV14 with TRBJ2-7; tentatively, D is TRBD1 or TRBD2 (5 bases each). The closer fit of TRBJ2-5 to the DNA end suggests the J call may be wrong. The CDR3 has 14 amino acids. The germline gives CDR1 SGHDN, CDR2 FVKESK.

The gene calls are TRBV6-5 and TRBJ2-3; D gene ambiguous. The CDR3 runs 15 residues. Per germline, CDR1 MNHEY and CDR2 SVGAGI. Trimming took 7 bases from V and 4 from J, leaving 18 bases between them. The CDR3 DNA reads TGTGCCAGCATTCACTCTGGCAGGTGCGCAGATACGCAGTATTTT. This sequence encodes CASIHSGRCADTQYF.

This chain's CDR3 is CASSPPGLADRSHEQFF. For the CDR3, the DNA is TGTGCCAGCAGCCCACCCGGGCTAGCGGATCGAAGCCATGAGCAGTTCTTC. This sequence joins TRBV4-2 and TRBJ2-1; 7 bases map to TRBD2. The germline V gene encodes CDR1 LGHNA and CDR2 YNFKEQ. The CDR3 loop spans 17 amino acids. V lost 4 bases, J lost 8 bases, and 17 bases stayed unmatched.

DNA of the CDR3: TGTGCCATCAGTAGCACCGGGGAGCTGTTTTTT. Translated, it gives CAISSTGELFF. The chain recombines TRBV10-3 with TRBJ2-2, with D unresolved. CDR1 is ENHRY, CDR2 SYGVKD, per germline. The V end lost 5 bases, the J end lost 4 bases, and 2 bases lay between the germline ends. The CDR3 length is 11 residues.

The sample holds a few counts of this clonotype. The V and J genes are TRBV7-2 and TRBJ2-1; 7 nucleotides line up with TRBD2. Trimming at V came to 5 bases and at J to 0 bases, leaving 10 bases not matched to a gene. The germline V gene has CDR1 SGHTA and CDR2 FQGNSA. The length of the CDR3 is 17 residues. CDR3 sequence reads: CASSRGLLKSSYNEQFF. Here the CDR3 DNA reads TGTGCCAGCAGCCGGGGACTATTGAAGTCCTCCTACAATGAGCAGTTCTTC.

CDR3 amino acids: CASSWTSKVYEQFF. CDR3 sequence (DNA): TGTGCCAGCAGCTGGACTAGTAAGGTCTATGAGCAGTTCTTC. The chain couples TRBV6-6 to TRBJ2-1; 7 nucleotides match TRBD2. The germline V gene encodes CDR1 MNHNY and CDR2 SVGAGI (reference sequence). This CDR3 is built from 14 residues. V shed 6 bases and J 8 bases; nucleotides not matched to a gene: 10.